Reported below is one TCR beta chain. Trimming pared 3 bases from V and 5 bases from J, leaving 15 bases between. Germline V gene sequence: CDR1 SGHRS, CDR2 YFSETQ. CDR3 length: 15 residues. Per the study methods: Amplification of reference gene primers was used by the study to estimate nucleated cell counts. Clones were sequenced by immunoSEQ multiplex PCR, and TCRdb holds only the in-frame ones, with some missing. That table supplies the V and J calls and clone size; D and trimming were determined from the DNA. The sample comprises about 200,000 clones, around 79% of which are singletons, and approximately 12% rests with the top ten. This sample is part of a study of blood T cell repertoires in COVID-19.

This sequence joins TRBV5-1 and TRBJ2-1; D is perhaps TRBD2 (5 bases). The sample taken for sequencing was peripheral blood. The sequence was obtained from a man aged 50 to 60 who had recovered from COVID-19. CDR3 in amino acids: CASSSDGIGNNEQFF. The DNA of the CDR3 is TGCGCCAGCAGCTCGGACGGGATAGGAAACAATGAGCAGTTCTTC.